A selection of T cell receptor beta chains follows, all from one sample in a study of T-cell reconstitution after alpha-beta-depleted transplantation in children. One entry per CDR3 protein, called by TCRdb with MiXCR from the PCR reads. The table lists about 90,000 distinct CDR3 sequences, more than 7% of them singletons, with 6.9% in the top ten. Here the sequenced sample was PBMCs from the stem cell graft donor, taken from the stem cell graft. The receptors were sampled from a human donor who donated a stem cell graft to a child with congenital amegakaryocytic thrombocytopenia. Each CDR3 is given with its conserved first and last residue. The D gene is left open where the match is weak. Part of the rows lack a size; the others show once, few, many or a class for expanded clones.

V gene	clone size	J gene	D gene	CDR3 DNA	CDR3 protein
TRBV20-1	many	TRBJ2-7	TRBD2	TGCAGTGCTCAGGGACTAGCAGCCGGCGAGCAGTACTTC	CSAQGLAAGEQYF
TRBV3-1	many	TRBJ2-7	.	TGTGCCAGCAGCTCGCGGGGAACAGGGGACTACGAGCAGTACTTC	CASSSRGTGDYEQYF
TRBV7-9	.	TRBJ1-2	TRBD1	TGTGCCAGCTTCGATGCGGGACAGGGATCGAAAGGCTACACCTTC	CASFDAGQGSKGYTF
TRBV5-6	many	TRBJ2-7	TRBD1	TGTGCCAGCAGCCCGATATCACTAAGCCGGGACAGAAACTACGAGCAGTACTTC	CASSPISLSRDRNYEQYF
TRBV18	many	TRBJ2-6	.	TGTGCCAGCTCATTAAACTCTGGGGCCAACGTCCTGACTTTC	CASSLNSGANVLTF
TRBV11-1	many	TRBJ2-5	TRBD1	TGTGCCAGCAGCCCTCGGGACAGGGTCCAAGAGACCCAGTACTTC	CASSPRDRVQETQYF
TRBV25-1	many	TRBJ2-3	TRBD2	TGTGCCAGCAGTGAACTAGCGGGAGGGCCTTACACAGATACGCAGTATTTT	CASSELAGGPYTDTQYF
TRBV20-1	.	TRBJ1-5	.	TGCAGTGCTAGTGACGCCCCGGGACCTCAGCCCCAGCATTTT	CSASDAPGPQPQHF
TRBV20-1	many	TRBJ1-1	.	TGCAGTGCGCAGAGCGGGGGTTCGTACACTGAAGCTTTCTTT	CSAQSGGSYTEAFF
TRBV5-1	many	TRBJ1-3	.	TGCGCCAGCAAACGACAGAGCTCTGGAAACACCATATATTTT	CASKRQSSGNTIYF
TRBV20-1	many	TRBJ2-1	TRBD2	TGCAGTGCTAGTCCTCTAGCGGGAGGGCCCTACAATGAGCAGTTCTTC	CSASPLAGGPYNEQFF
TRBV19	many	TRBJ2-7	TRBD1	TGTGCCAGTAGTATCGACAGGGCTTATGGAGAGCAGTACTTC	CASSIDRAYGEQYF
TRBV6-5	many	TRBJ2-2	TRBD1	TGTGCCAGCAGTCCCAACCTGTGGACAGGGAACACCGGGGAGCTGTTTTTT	CASSPNLWTGNTGELFF
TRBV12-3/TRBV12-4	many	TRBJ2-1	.	TGTGCCAGCAGTGAGACAGAATACAATGAGCAGTTCTTC	CASSETEYNEQFF
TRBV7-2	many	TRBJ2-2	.	TGTGCCAGCATTGACACCGGGGAGCTGTTTTTT	CASIDTGELFF
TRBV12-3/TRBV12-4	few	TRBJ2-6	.	TGTGCCAGCAGTTTGATCCTAGCAGACTCTGGGGCCAACGTCCTGACTTTC	CASSLILADSGANVLTF
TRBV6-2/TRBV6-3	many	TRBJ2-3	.	TGTGCCAGCAGTTTGGACCTACTCCACACAGATACGCAGTATTTT	CASSLDLLHTDTQYF
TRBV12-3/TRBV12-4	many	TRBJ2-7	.	TGTGCCAGCAGTTTACGTCCCCTGGGGAGCGAGCAGTACTTC	CASSLRPLGSEQYF
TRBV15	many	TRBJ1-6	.	TGTGCCACCAGCAGAGATCAGGGTTCACCCCTCCACTTT	CATSRDQGSPLHF
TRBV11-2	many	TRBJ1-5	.	TGTGCCAGCAGTACAGGCGCAGAAGGTCCCCAGCATTTT	CASSTGAEGPQHF
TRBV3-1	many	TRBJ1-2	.	TGTGCCAGCAGCCAAGGCGACAGCCGACACTATGGCTACACCTTC	CASSQGDSRHYGYTF
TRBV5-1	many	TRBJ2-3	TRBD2	TGCGCCAGCAGTCCCGGACTAGCGGGTTCTGTAGATACGCAGTATTTT	CASSPGLAGSVDTQYF
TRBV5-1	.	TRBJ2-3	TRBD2	TGCGCCAGCACGGCGGGAGACCCCCCAGATACGCAGTATTTT	CASTAGDPPDTQYF
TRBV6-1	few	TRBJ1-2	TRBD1	TGTGCCAGCAGGGAAACAGGGGTGGGCCGTGGCTACACCTTC	CASRETGVGRGYTF
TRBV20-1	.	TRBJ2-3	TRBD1	TGCAGTGCCGGGGACAGGGGGCAAGCAGATACGCAGTATTTT	CSAGDRGQADTQYF
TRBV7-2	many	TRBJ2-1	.	TGTGCCAGCAGCCCTCGGGCTGGGGATGAGCAGTTCTTC	CASSPRAGDEQFF
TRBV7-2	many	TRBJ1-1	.	TGTGCCAGCAGCTTGGTAACAGGGCTGAACACTGAAGCTTTCTTT	CASSLVTGLNTEAFF
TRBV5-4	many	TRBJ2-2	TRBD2	TGTGCCAGCACCCCCCGCAGCGGGAGTGACACCGGGGAGCTGTTTTTT	CASTPRSGSDTGELFF
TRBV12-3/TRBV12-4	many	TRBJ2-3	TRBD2	TGTGCCAGCGTGGGACTAGCGGTTCTCACAGATACGCAGTATTTT	CASVGLAVLTDTQYF
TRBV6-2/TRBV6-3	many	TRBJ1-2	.	TGTGCCAGCAGTTCTGTAATACCTAACTATGGCTACACCTTC	CASSSVIPNYGYTF
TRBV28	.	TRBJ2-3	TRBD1	TGTGCCAGCAGTTTAGCACAGGGGATCACAGATACGCAGTATTTT	CASSLAQGITDTQYF
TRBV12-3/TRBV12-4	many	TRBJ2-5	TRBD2	TGTGCCAGCAGCCCAGCGGGGGAAGAGACCCAGTACTTC	CASSPAGEETQYF
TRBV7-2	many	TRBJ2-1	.	TGTGCCAGCAGCTTATACGGGAATGAGCAGTTCTTC	CASSLYGNEQFF
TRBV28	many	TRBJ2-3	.	TGTGCCAGCAGTGACCTTTCGGGGTCAGATACGCAGTATTTT	CASSDLSGSDTQYF
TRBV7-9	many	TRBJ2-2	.	TGTGCCAGCAGCTCCACGGGAGCAGTGGCCGGGGAGCTGTTTTTT	CASSSTGAVAGELFF
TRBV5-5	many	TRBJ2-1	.	TGTGCCAGCAGCCCCGGTCTAGCTGCCTACAATGAGCAGTTCTTC	CASSPGLAAYNEQFF
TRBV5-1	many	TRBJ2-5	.	TGCGCCAGCAGCACGCAACCGCAGGGAGTCGGAGAGACCCAGTACTTC	CASSTQPQGVGETQYF
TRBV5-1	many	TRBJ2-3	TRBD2	TGCGCCAGCAGCTTACAACCTAGCGGGTCTAGCACAGATACGCAGTATTTT	CASSLQPSGSSTDTQYF
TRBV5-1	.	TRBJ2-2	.	TGCGCCAGCAGCTTGAAAAGTCGGGCAGCCACCGGGGAGCTGTTTTTT	CASSLKSRAATGELFF
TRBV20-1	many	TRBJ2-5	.	TGCAGTGCTAGAGATCCGTACCAAGAGACCCAGTACTTC	CSARDPYQETQYF
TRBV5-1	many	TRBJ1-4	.	TGCGCCAGCAGCTATTCACAGGATCAACTGTTTTTT	CASSYSQDQLFF
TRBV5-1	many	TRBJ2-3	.	TGCGCCAGCAGCTTGGCCAGGGTTAGAGATACGCAGTATTTT	CASSLARVRDTQYF
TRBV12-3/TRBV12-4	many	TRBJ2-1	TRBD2	TGTGCCAGCAGACCTAGCGGGGGGCGATACAATGAGCAGTTCTTC	CASRPSGGRYNEQFF
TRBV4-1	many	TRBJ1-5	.	TGCGCCAGCAGCCAAGAGTACCAGGGTCGAGGGTCCAATCAGCCCCAGCATTTT	CASSQEYQGRGSNQPQHF